These 19 T cell receptor beta chains were all obtained from the same sample, sequenced in a study of control samples from healthy donors and cancer patients. Libraries were prepared by immunoSEQ multiplex PCR; TCRdb keeps only in-frame clonotypes and omits some of them. The repertoire has about 130,000 clones, around 94% of them found once; the top ten carry 12% to 15%. Sequences were obtained from PBMCs. All receptors come from a man between 60 and 75 years old with colorectal cancer.

The CDR3 DNA reads TGTGCCAGCAGCCCGCAGATGGCTAACTATGGCTACACCTTC. Its protein product is CASSPQMANYGYTF. The genes are TRBV3-1 (or the pseudogene TRBV3-2) and TRBJ1-2; D call uncertain. Germline V CDR1 and CDR2: LGHDT, YNNKEL (reference sequence). The CDR3 has 14 amino acids. V shed 4 bases and J shed 0 bases, with 9 bases lying between them.

This clone was recorded a few times. This rearrangement joins TRBV27 to TRBJ1-4; tentatively, D is TRBD1 (5 bases). Germline lookup yields CDR1 MNHEY and CDR2 SMNVEV (reference sequence). Trimming removed 4 bases from V and 8 bases from J, with 11 bases in between. This CDR3 spans 13 amino acids. CDR3 bases: TGTGCCAGCAGTTGGCAGGGTAACGAAAAACTGTTTTTT. This codes for CASSWQGNEKLFF.

The rearrangement joins TRBV5-4 to TRBJ1-2; D not resolved. CDR3 length: 15 residues. Trimming removed 0 bases from V and 3 bases from J, with 12 bases in between. Germline assignment: CDR1 SGHNT and CDR2 YYREEE (reference sequence). CDR3 DNA sequence: TGTGCCAGCAGCTTGGCCCTGCGGGTACACTATGGCTACACCTTC. Encoded protein: CASSLALRVHYGYTF. The complete variable domain, with remaining parts taken from reference TRBV5-4 and TRBJ1-2, reads ETGVTQSPTHLIKTRGQQVTLRCSSQSGHNTVSWYQQALGQGPQFIFQYYREEENGRGNFPPRFSGLQFPNYSSELNVNALELDDSALYLCASSLALRVHYGYTFGSGTRLTVV.

The CDR3 is CASSLGQGYNEQFF. For the CDR3, the DNA is TGTGCCAGCAGTCTGGGACAGGGTTACAATGAGCAGTTCTTC. The chain is built from TRBV6-6 and TRBJ2-1, with TRBD1 identical over 9 bases. Germline CDR1 is MNHNY and CDR2 is SVGAGI (reference sequence). The trim removed 5 bases at V and 4 bases at J, leaving 3 bases unmatched. CDR3 length equals 14 residues.

The genes are TRBV25-1 and TRBJ2-2; a weak D match, TRBD1 (5 bases). CDR1 and CDR2 from the germline V gene are MGHDK and SYGVNS. This CDR3 has 15 residues. V was clipped by 3 bases and J by 1 base, with 9 bases between them. The CDR3 here is CASSETALNTGELFF. As DNA, the CDR3 is TGTGCCAGCAGTGAGACAGCCCTGAACACCGGGGAGCTGTTTTTT.

The chain couples TRBV4-1 to TRBJ1-5, with TRBD1 identical over 9 bases. Germline lookup yields CDR1 MGHRA and CDR2 YSYEKL. After removal of 0 bases from V and 6 bases from J, the junction contained 3 bases not matched to a gene. The CDR3 sequence is 15 residues long. The CDR3 nucleotides are TGCGCCAGCAGCCAAGACGAACAGGGGGCTCAGCCCCAGCATTTT. It encodes CASSQDEQGAQPQHF.

This rearrangement joins TRBV12-3 or TRBV12-4 to TRBJ1-2; possible D gene TRBD1, 5 bases. The CDR3 is 12 amino acids. V was shortened by 4 bases and J by 6 bases, with 9 bases between the two germline ends. CDR3 region: CASSYGRDGYTF. DNA of the CDR3: TGTGCCAGCAGTTACGGCAGGGATGGCTACACCTTC.

A note on this clone: The sample has other DNA sequences that encode this CDR3 too. This rearrangement joins TRBV7-9 to TRBJ1-6; perhaps TRBD1 as D (5 bases). Per the germline V gene, CDR1 is SEHNR and CDR2 is FQNEAQ (reference sequence). The CDR3 sequence is 12 residues long. Trimming took 2 bases from V and 15 from J, leaving 11 bases between them. CDR3 DNA sequence: TGTGCCAGCAGCTTAAGGGGTATTCGCCTCCACTTT. This codes for CASSLRGIRLHF.

This sequence joins TRBV30 and TRBJ1-2, with D unclear. CDR1 GTSNPN and CDR2 SVGIG come from the germline V gene (reference sequence). V gave up 4 bases and J gave up 2 bases, with 8 bases separating them. This CDR3 has 12 residues. CDR3 in DNA: TGTGCCTGGACTTTGGGAAACTATGGCTACACCTTC. This codes for CAWTLGNYGYTF.

V usage is TRBV10-3 and J usage is TRBJ1-2, with TRBD1 matching over 8 bases. The CDR3 covers 14 residues. CDR1 and CDR2 (germline): ENHRY, SYGVKD. After removal of 1 base from V and 6 bases from J, the junction contained 4 bases not matched to a gene. The CDR3 loop reads CAISELQGGNGYTF. CDR3 in DNA: TGTGCCATCAGTGAGTTACAGGGGGGCAATGGCTACACCTTC.

V gene TRBV9 combines with J gene TRBJ2-7, with 14 positions matching TRBD2. The CDR3 loop spans 16 amino acids. With 4 bases clipped from V and 4 bases from J, the junction kept 7 bases outside the gene matches. Germline assignment: CDR1 SGDLS and CDR2 YYNGEE. The CDR3 DNA reads as TGTGCCAGCAGCCGGGGGACTAGCGGGGGTAGGTACGAGCAGTACTTC. Its protein product is CASSRGTSGGRYEQYF. Drawing the rest from reference TRBV9 and TRBJ2-7, the complete variable domain is DSGVTQTPKHLITATGQRVTLRCSPRSGDLSVYWYQQSLDQGLQFLIQYYNGEERAKGNILERFSAQQFPDLHSELNLSSLELGDSALYFCASSRGTSGGRYEQYFGPGTRLTVT.

The chain joins TRBV10-3 to TRBJ1-4; no definite D call. The CDR3 covers 15 residues. CDR1 and CDR2 from the germline V gene are ENHRY and SYGVKD. The ends were cut back, 0 bases at V and 0 bases at J, with 5 bases in the middle. CDR3 nucleotides: TGTGCCATCAGTGAGTCTAGCACAACTAATGAAAAACTGTTTTTT. Protein product: CAISESSTTNEKLFF.

This clone occurred a few times. The genes are TRBV19 and TRBJ1-2, with TRBD1 matching 8 bases. The CDR3 is 12 amino acids. Germline V CDR1 and CDR2: LNHDA, SQIVND (reference sequence). With V trimmed by 6 bases and J by 7 bases, 4 bases remained unmatched. CDR3 in DNA: TGTGCCAGTAGCTTGGGACAGGCTGGCTACACCTTC. It encodes CASSLGQAGYTF. Looking up the rest from reference TRBV19 and TRBJ1-2 gives the full variable domain: DGGITQSPKYLFRKEGQNVTLSCEQNLNHDAMYWYRQDPGQGLRLIYYSQIVNDFQKGDIAEGYSVSREKKESFPLTVTSAQKNPTAFYLCASSLGQAGYTFGSGTRLTVV.

The rearrangement links TRBV7-9 to TRBJ1-1; 8 bases line up with TRBD1. This CDR3 region has 14 residues. Germline V gene lookup returns CDR1 SEHNR and CDR2 FQNEAQ (reference sequence). The trim removed 5 bases at V and 1 base at J, leaving 3 bases unmatched. This chain's CDR3 is CASSRQGTNTEAFF. CDR3 DNA sequence: TGTGCCAGCAGCAGACAGGGGACGAACACTGAAGCTTTCTTT.

The rearrangement links TRBV5-5 to TRBJ1-3; TRBD1 matches at 11 bases. Trimming took 0 bases from V and 8 from J; bases not matched to a gene: 1. Germline V gene data show CDR1 as SGHKS and CDR2 as YYEKEE (reference sequence). The CDR3 is 14 residues long. In nucleotides, the CDR3 is TGTGCCAGCAGCTTGGGGACAGGGGGCTACACCATATATTTT. Translation: CASSLGTGGYTIYF.

The chain combines TRBV6-5 with TRBJ1-1; 8 bases are shared with TRBD1. Unmatched junction bases numbered 7, after V lost 0 bases and J lost 4 bases. The CDR3 is 16 residues long. Germline loops: CDR1 MNHEY, CDR2 SVGAGI. Here the CDR3 DNA reads TGTGCCAGCAGTTACTCCGCGGGACAGGTCGGCACTGAAGCTTTCTTT. Translation: CASSYSAGQVGTEAFF.

This clone occurred a few times. The rearrangement joins TRBV4-3 to TRBJ2-1; the match to TRBD2 covers 14 bases. The germline V gene has CDR1 LGHNA and CDR2 YSLEER. V gave up 4 bases and J gave up 9 bases; unmatched junction bases: 5. The CDR3 runs 15 residues. For the CDR3, the DNA is TGCGCCAGCAGCCCAGGACTAGCGGGGGGCAGTGAGCAGTTCTTC. It is translated as CASSPGLAGGSEQFF.

This chain's CDR3 is CASSQERDTEAFF. Here the CDR3 DNA reads TGCGCCAGCAGCCAGGAAAGGGACACTGAAGCTTTCTTT. This rearrangement joins TRBV4-1 to TRBJ1-1; no clear D gene. Germline CDR1 MGHRA, CDR2 YSYEKL. The CDR3 is 13 residues long. Trimming removed 3 bases at V and 3 bases at J, with 8 bases between.

V is TRBV6-1 and J is TRBJ2-6; 8 nucleotides agree with TRBD1. Germline CDR1 reads MNHNS; CDR2 reads SASEGT. The CDR3 length is 16 residues. J was trimmed by 2 bases and V by 2 bases; bases with no gene match: 2. CDR3 amino acids: CASSEQGAAGANVLTF. The CDR3 bases are TGTGCCAGCAGTGAACAGGGGGCAGCTGGGGCCAACGTCCTGACTTTC.